The present entry profiles one T cell receptor beta chain with its context. Its antigen is unidentified. This sample was taken from a study of neoadjuvant nivolumab and ipilimumab in lung cancer. Measured with immunoSEQ multiplex PCR; TCRdb has only the in-frame clones, and not every one. The table includes over 8,500 clones, more than 70% detected once. Study findings and constraints: Only a small number of samples underwent TCR sequencing. From pretherapy to surgery, tumor richness and clonality rose with dual therapy. Blood richness before therapy tracked richness in tumors resected after neoadjuvant therapy. Compared with tumor-adjacent uninvolved lung, resected tumors showed greater richness and clonality.

The ends were cut back, 7 bases at V and 6 bases at J, with 9 bases in the middle. The CDR3 contains 11 residues. Germline values: CDR1 GTSNPN, CDR2 SVGIG (reference sequence). The J gene is TRBJ1-4, the V gene TRBV30; D ambiguous. The sequence was collected from an adult with non-small cell lung cancer. Some clones in this sample may be carry-over from other donors' samples. Source: tumor tissue, taken after neoadjuvant nivolumab, alone or with ipilimumab, at or shortly before surgery. CDR3 loop: CAFELDEKLFF. CDR3 bases: TGTGCCTTTGAACTAGATGAAAAACTGTTTTTT.